A selection of T cell receptor beta chains follows, all from one sample in a study of T cell responses to AZD1222 COVID-19 vaccine. Using immunoSEQ multiplex PCR, the repertoire was profiled, and TCRdb retains in-frame clones only, with some absent. The data show about 75,000 clones, about 91% seen once. Source: peripheral blood, taken 28 days after the second dose of the MenACWY control vaccine. All receptors come from an adult who received the MenACWY meningococcal vaccine as a control. Each CDR3 is given with its conserved first and last residue. The order of the fields is J gene, clone size, V gene, D gene, CDR3 DNA, CDR3 protein. D genes are given only for firm matches. Clone size, where shown, is once, few, many, or a class for clones that have expanded.

J: TRBJ1-1
size: .
V: TRBV13
D: .
DNA: TGTGCCAGCAGCTTAGCCGTAGCCAGGTGGAACACTGAAGCTTTCTTT
CDR3: CASSLAVARWNTEAFF

J: TRBJ1-2
size: .
V: TRBV5-6
D: .
DNA: TGTGCCAGCAGCTTGAGGGCGGGTTTGGATGGCTACACCTTC
CDR3: CASSLRAGLDGYTF

J: TRBJ2-3
size: .
V: TRBV11-1
D: TRBD1
DNA: TGTGCCAGCAGCGAGACGACAGGGTCCCCCCTTGGTCCGCAGTATTTT
CDR3: CASSETTGSPLGPQYF

J: TRBJ1-1
size: once
V: TRBV12-5
D: .
DNA: TGTGCTCCCCGGGAGGGCACTGAAGCTTTCTTT
CDR3: CAPREGTEAFF

J: TRBJ1-4
size: .
V: TRBV5-1
D: .
DNA: TGCGCCAGCAGCTTGAATAATGAAAAACTGTTTTTT
CDR3: CASSLNNEKLFF

J: TRBJ2-7
size: .
V: TRBV9
D: .
DNA: TGTGCCAGCAGCGCCGGGACCTCCATTTCTCTCCTCGAGCAGTACTTC
CDR3: CASSAGTSISLLEQYF

J: TRBJ1-5
size: .
V: TRBV11-2
D: .
DNA: TGTGCCAGCAGCGCAGCTCTCAATCAGCCCCAGCATTTT
CDR3: CASSAALNQPQHF

J: TRBJ1-6
size: .
V: TRBV20-1
D: TRBD1
DNA: TGCAGTGCTAGTCCCCTCCGACAGGGAAGCTCCTATAATTCACCCCTCCACTTT
CDR3: CSASPLRQGSSYNSPLHF

J: TRBJ2-5
size: .
V: TRBV12-5
D: TRBD1
DNA: TGTGCTAGTGGAAGGGACAGGCAGGATTACCAAGAGACCCAGTACTTC
CDR3: CASGRDRQDYQETQYF

J: TRBJ1-6
size: once
V: TRBV7-8
D: .
DNA: TGTGCCAGCAGCTTAGGTATCGGGACAACTAATTCACCCCTCCACTTT
CDR3: CASSLGIGTTNSPLHF